A selection of T cell receptor beta chains follows, all from one sample in a study of blood T cells in healthy people across ages. TCRdb reanalysed the 5' RACE reads using MiXCR and keeps one entry per CDR3 protein. The sample lists hundreds of thousands of distinct CDR3 sequences, under 45% occurring once. Specimen: blood. The receptors shown here come from a man aged 55 to 70 in good health. Each CDR3 is given with its conserved first and last residue. A D gene is named only where the DNA matches it firmly. Clone size is given for some rows only: seen once, a few or many times, or a class if the clone is expanded.

TRBJ2-2	-	-	17	TRBV4-3	TGCGCCAGCAGCCAACACCCCGGGGGGCTGAGCACCGGGGAGCTGTTTTTT	CASSQHPGGLSTGELFF
TRBJ2-1	-	-	16	TRBV7-2	TGTGCCAGCAGCTTAGAGTTTAGAGCTTCCTACAATGAGCAGTTCTTC	CASSLEFRASYNEQFF
TRBJ2-7	-	TRBD1	14	TRBV28	TGTGCCAGCAGTTACCCGGGACAGGGTGCCGAGCAGTACTTC	CASSYPGQGAEQYF
TRBJ2-1	-	-	13	TRBV5-1	TGCGCCAGCAGCAAGACTAGTTTGGATGAGCAGTTCTTC	CASSKTSLDEQFF
TRBJ1-1	-	-	12	TRBV20-1	TGCAGCGCCGAGGAGGTAAACACTGAAGCTTTCTTT	CSAEEVNTEAFF
TRBJ2-1	-	-	13	TRBV11-2	TGTGCCAGCAGCTTAGGGGACTCGACTGAGCAGTTCTTC	CASSLGDSTEQFF
TRBJ2-5	few	TRBD2	14	TRBV25-1	TGTGCCAGCAGGGGAGAAGGGCAGGCGGGGGAGCAGTACTTC	CASRGEGQAGEQYF
TRBJ2-7	-	TRBD1	12	TRBV30	TGTGCCTGGGACAGGGGACGCTACGAGCAGTACTTC	CAWDRGRYEQYF
TRBJ2-5	few	TRBD2	15	TRBV7-2	TGTGCCACCAACTTCGCGGGAGAACACCAAGAGACCCAGTACTTC	CATNFAGEHQETQYF
TRBJ2-3	-	-	13	TRBV15	TGTGCCACCAGCAGAGGGTTTGAGAGCGGAAAGTATTTT	CATSRGFESGKYF
TRBJ2-5	once	TRBD1	14	TRBV13	TGTGCCAGCAGGGAGGACAGGGCGTCGGAGACCCAGTACTTC	CASREDRASETQYF
TRBJ2-3	-	TRBD2	16	TRBV7-9	TGTGCCAGCAGCTTAGGAGTTTCCGGGGGGGCCGATACGCAGTATTTT	CASSLGVSGGADTQYF
TRBJ2-7	-	TRBD2	16	TRBV3-1	TGTGCCAGCAGCCAAGACCTAGCGGGGGGGCCCTACGAGCAGTACTTC	CASSQDLAGGPYEQYF
TRBJ2-5	-	TRBD2	15	TRBV7-2	TGTGCCAGCAGCTTTGCAGCGGGGGCCCAAGAGACCCAGTACTTC	CASSFAAGAQETQYF
TRBJ1-1	-	TRBD1	19	TRBV7-6	TGTGCCAGCAGCTTAGTCCCTCCGGCGCCAGGGGGATTGAACACTGAAGCTTTCTTT	CASSLVPPAPGGLNTEAFF
TRBJ1-2	-	-	13	TRBV14	TGTGCCAGCAGCCAAGAAGTGACCTATGGCTACACCTTC	CASSQEVTYGYTF
TRBJ2-7	many	TRBD1	13	TRBV12-3/TRBV12-4	TGTGCCAGCAGTCCGGACAGGGTCTACGAGCAGTACTTC	CASSPDRVYEQYF
TRBJ1-2	few	TRBD1	14	TRBV6-2/TRBV6-3	TGTGCCAGCAGCCCCGACGCCACAGGGGATGGCTACACCTTC	CASSPDATGDGYTF
TRBJ2-3	many	-	14	TRBV11-2	TGTGCCAGCAGCCCGCGTAGGGGGTCAGATACGCAGTATTTT	CASSPRRGSDTQYF
TRBJ2-7	few	-	15	TRBV5-6	TGTGCCAGCAGCTTCGGCAGGGTTGGCAACTACGAGCAGTACTTC	CASSFGRVGNYEQYF
TRBJ2-1	-	TRBD1	15	TRBV2	TGTGCCAGCCTAATTCCCGGGACAGGGACCAATGAGCAGTTCTTC	CASLIPGTGTNEQFF
TRBJ2-2	-	-	17	TRBV5-1	TGCGCCAGCAGCTTGGGACTGGCAAGTACGAACACCGGGGAGCTGTTTTTT	CASSLGLASTNTGELFF
TRBJ2-7	-	TRBD1	18	TRBV7-9	TGTGCCAGCAGCCGAACTACCGCCCGTGGGACAGGGAGAAACGAGCAGTACTTC	CASSRTTARGTGRNEQYF
TRBJ2-5	few	-	16	TRBV7-9	TGTGCCAGCAGCTTAGTCTACAGGGCAGACCAAGAGACCCAGTACTTC	CASSLVYRADQETQYF
TRBJ1-2	-	TRBD1	14	TRBV30	TGTGCCTGGAGGACCGGGACAGGGAACTATGGCTACACCTTC	CAWRTGTGNYGYTF
TRBJ2-5	-	TRBD1	13	TRBV6-5	TGTGCCAGCGGGACAGGGATCCGAGAGACCCAGTACTTC	CASGTGIRETQYF
TRBJ1-2	-	TRBD1	15	TRBV15	TGTGCCACCAGCAGACAAGAATCCGGGACAGATGGCTACACCTTC	CATSRQESGTDGYTF
TRBJ1-1	-	-	14	TRBV10-3	TGTGCCATCGCCCTCCAGGGAGTCGACACTGAAGCTTTCTTT	CAIALQGVDTEAFF
TRBJ2-7	few	-	18	TRBV3-1	TGTGCCAGCAGCCAAACCTGGGCGGTAGGGCCCAACTCCTACGAGCAGTACTTC	CASSQTWAVGPNSYEQYF
TRBJ2-2	few	TRBD1	15	TRBV28	TGTGCCACCTACCCGAGACAGGGGAAAACCGGGGAGCTGTTTTTT	CATYPRQGKTGELFF
TRBJ1-5	-	-	17	TRBV4-1	TGCGCCAGCAGCCAAGAGTCGCCCAGGCGGCTCAATCAGCCCCAGCATTTT	CASSQESPRRLNQPQHF
TRBJ2-5	-	-	14	TRBV5-4	TGTGCCAGCAGCTGGAGGCCAAAACAAGAGACCCAGTACTTC	CASSWRPKQETQYF
TRBJ2-1	-	-	14	TRBV5-1	TGCGCCAGCAGGATGGGCAGCTCCAACTACGAGCAGTTCTTC	CASRMGSSNYEQFF
TRBJ1-6	-	-	15	TRBV13	TGTGCCAGCAGCTTAGTTCAGGGCTATAATTCACCCCTCCACTTT	CASSLVQGYNSPLHF
TRBJ2-7	-	-	14	TRBV25-1	TGTGCCAGCAGCATGGGGGGATCTCCCAACGAGCAGTACTTC	CASSMGGSPNEQYF
TRBJ2-1	many	-	12	TRBV12-3/TRBV12-4	TGTGCCAGCAGCCCGTTAGGGGATGAGCAGTTCTTC	CASSPLGDEQFF
TRBJ1-2	-	-	11	TRBV30	TGTGCCGGTCGGGGGCGAGAGGGCTACACCTTC	CAGRGREGYTF
TRBJ2-3	-	TRBD2	16	TRBV7-9	TGTGCCAGCAGCTTAGAGGGACTAGCGGGGGCAGATACGCAGTATTTT	CASSLEGLAGADTQYF
TRBJ2-7	-	-	13	TRBV6-2/TRBV6-3	TGTGCCAGCAGTTATACGAGGATCTACGAGCAGTACTTC	CASSYTRIYEQYF
TRBJ2-7	-	-	14	TRBV11-3	TGTGCCAGCAGCTTAGATCGCTGGGCCTACGAGCAGTACTTC	CASSLDRWAYEQYF
TRBJ1-5	few	TRBD1	14	TRBV4-3	TGCGCCAGCAGCCAGGGACAGGGAGTTCAGCCCCAGCATTTT	CASSQGQGVQPQHF
TRBJ2-7	few	TRBD1	15	TRBV5-1	TGCGCCAGCAGCCTAGCCCGGACAGGGGCGTACGAGCAGTACTTC	CASSLARTGAYEQYF
TRBJ2-1	many	-	11	TRBV3-1	TGTGCCAGCAGCCAAGCCAATGAGCAGTTCTTC	CASSQANEQFF
TRBJ2-1	few	TRBD1	14	TRBV12-3/TRBV12-4	TGTGCCAGCACCGGGACAGCCCTCTACAATGAGCAGTTCTTC	CASTGTALYNEQFF
TRBJ1-2	-	TRBD1	14	TRBV18	TGTGCCAGCTCAAGTACGGGACAGAACTATGGCTACACCTTC	CASSSTGQNYGYTF
TRBJ2-1	-	-	14	TRBV7-3	TGTGCCAGCATGGCAGGGATGGGGGACAATGAGCAGTTCTTC	CASMAGMGDNEQFF
TRBJ2-1	many	TRBD2	14	TRBV20-1	TGCAGTGCTAGAGCCAGCGGGGGGGCCGATGAGCAGTTCTTC	CSARASGGADEQFF
TRBJ1-2	few	-	13	TRBV12-3/TRBV12-4	TGTGCCAGCAGCTTGACATCCGGCTATGGCTACACCTTC	CASSLTSGYGYTF
TRBJ1-2	few	-	14	TRBV20-1	TGCAGTGCCAAGACCGGACAGCTTTACTATGGCTACACCTTC	CSAKTGQLYYGYTF
TRBJ1-2	few	TRBD1	14	TRBV3-1	TGTGCCAGCAGCCAAGAACACAGGGGAGGAGGCTACACCTTC	CASSQEHRGGGYTF
TRBJ1-2	few	-	13	TRBV4-3	TGCGCCAGCAGCCCCCGGGCCTCTTATGGCTACACCTTC	CASSPRASYGYTF
TRBJ2-2	-	-	14	TRBV7-2	TGTGCCAGCAGCTTTCAGGGTAGCGCCGGGGAGCTGTTTTTT	CASSFQGSAGELFF
TRBJ2-7	-	-	14	TRBV6-6	TGTGCCAGCAGCAGAGGGACGGGGGTCTACGAGCAGTACTTC	CASSRGTGVYEQYF
TRBJ2-1	-	TRBD2	16	TRBV12-3/TRBV12-4	TGTGCCAGCAGTCCGGAGCGGGGGGGACCCTACAATGAGCAGTTCTTC	CASSPERGGPYNEQFF